Given below is one T cell receptor (beta chain) in context. Its target is not known. This CDR3 contains 15 residues. Per the germline V gene, CDR1 is SGHDT and CDR2 is YYEEEE. J lost 3 bases, V lost 0 bases, and 2 bases had no gene match. This record comes from a study of OX40 agonist ivuxolimab in advanced cancers. Study overall: The mean age was about 57 years, ranging from 23 to 79, with 65% to 90% of participants male. Points from the study as a whole: Low levels of normalized T-cell clonal expansion also appeared in some nonresponders. At doses 0.1 to 3.0 mg/kg, CD4+ and CD8+ clones expanded.

Systemic immunosuppression or autoimmune disease history was grounds to exclude patients. Sequencing used immunoSEQ multiplex PCR; TCRdb keeps in-frame clones, though not all of them. The table records about 96,000 clones, about four fifths of them present only once. This rearrangement joins TRBV5-6 to TRBJ2-3, with TRBD1 identical over 9 bases. The sequence came from an adult with an advanced solid tumor such as melanoma, head and neck, liver or kidney cancer. This specimen was CD4+ or CD8+ T cells sorted from blood, taken in a trial of the OX40 agonist ivuxolimab. CDR3 region: CASSLAGQGTDTQYF. The CDR3 DNA follows: TGTGCCAGCAGCTTGGCGGGACAGGGAACAGATACGCAGTATTTT.